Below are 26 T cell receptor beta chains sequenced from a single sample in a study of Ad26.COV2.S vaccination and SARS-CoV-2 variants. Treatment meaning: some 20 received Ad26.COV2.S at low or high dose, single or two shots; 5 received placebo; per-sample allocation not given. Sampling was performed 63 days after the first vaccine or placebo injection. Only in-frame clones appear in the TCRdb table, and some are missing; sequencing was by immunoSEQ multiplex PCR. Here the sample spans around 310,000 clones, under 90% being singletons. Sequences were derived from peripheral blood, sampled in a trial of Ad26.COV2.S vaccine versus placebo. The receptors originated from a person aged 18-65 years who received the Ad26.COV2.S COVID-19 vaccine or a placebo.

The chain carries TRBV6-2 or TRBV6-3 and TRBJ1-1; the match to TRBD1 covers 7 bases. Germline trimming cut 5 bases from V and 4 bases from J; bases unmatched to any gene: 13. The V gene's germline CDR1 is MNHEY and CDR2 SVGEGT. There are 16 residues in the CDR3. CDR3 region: CASSPGFDRAVTEAFF. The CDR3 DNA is TGTGCCAGCAGTCCGGGGTTCGACAGGGCGGTCACTGAAGCTTTCTTT.

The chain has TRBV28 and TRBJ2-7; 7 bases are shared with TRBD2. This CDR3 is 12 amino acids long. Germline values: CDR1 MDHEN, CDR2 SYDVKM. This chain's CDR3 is CASSRGGSNMDV. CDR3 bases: TGTGCCAGCAGTCGGGGCGGGAGTAACATGGACGTC.

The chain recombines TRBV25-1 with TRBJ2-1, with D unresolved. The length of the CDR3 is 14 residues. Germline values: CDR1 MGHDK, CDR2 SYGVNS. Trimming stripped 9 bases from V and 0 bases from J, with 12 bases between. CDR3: CAREWASSYNEQFF. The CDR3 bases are TGTGCCAGAGAGTGGGCTAGCTCCTACAATGAGCAGTTCTTC. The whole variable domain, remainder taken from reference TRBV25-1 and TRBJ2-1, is EADIYQTPRYLVIGTGKKITLECSQTMGHDKMYWYQQDPGMELHLIHYSYGVNSTEKGDLSSESTVSRIRTEHFPLTLESARPSHTSQYLCAREWASSYNEQFFGPGTRLTVL.

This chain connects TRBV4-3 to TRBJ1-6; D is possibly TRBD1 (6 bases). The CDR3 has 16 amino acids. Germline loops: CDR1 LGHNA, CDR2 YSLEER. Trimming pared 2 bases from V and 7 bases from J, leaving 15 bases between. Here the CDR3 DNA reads TGCGCCAGCAGCCAAAGGGAGGGGGTGGAGAATTCACCCCTCCACTTT. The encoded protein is CASSQREGVENSPLHF.

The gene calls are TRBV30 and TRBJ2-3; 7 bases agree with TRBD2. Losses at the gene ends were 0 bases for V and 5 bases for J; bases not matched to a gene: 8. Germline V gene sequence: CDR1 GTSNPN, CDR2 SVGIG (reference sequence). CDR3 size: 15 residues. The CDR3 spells CAWSVLAGAVDTQYF. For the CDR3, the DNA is TGTGCCTGGAGTGTACTGGCGGGAGCGGTAGATACGCAGTATTTT.

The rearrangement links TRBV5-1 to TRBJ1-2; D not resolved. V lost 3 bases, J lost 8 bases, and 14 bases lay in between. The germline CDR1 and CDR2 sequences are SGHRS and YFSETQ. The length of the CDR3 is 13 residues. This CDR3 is CASSSGFGSGYTF. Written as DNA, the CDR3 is TGCGCCAGCAGCTCGGGGTTTGGCTCGGGCTACACCTTC.

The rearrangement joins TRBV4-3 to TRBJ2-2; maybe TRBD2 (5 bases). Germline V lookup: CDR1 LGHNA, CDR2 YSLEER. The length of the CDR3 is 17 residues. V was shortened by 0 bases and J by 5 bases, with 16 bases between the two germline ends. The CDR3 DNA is TGCGCCAGCAGCCAAGATGGGATGCGAGGGTATACCGGGGAGCTGTTTTTT. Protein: CASSQDGMRGYTGELFF.

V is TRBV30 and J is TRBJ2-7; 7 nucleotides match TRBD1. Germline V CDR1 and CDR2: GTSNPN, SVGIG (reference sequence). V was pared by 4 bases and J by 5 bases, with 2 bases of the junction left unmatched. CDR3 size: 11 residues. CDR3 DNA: TGTGCCTGGAACAGGGGCAACGAGCAGTACGTC. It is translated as CAWNRGNEQYV.

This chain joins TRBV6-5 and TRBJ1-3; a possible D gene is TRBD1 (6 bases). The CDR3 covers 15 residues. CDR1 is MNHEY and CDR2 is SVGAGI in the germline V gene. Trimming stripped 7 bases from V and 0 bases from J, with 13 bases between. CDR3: CASNFGGLSGNTIYF. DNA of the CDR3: TGTGCCAGCAATTTCGGGGGCCTCTCTGGAAACACCATATATTTT.

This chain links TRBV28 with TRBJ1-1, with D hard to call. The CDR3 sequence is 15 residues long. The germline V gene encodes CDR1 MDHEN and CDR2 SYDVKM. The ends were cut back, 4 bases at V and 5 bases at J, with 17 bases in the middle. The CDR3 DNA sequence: TGTGCCAGCAGTTCCTTCTCCGGGGTTCGGACTGAAGCTTTCTTT. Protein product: CASSSFSGVRTEAFF.

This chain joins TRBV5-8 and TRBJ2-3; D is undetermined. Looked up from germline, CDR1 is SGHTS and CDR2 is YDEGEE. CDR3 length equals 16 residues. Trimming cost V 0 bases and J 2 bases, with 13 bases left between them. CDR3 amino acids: CASSLDEEPLTDTQYF. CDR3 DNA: TGTGCCAGCAGCTTGGACGAGGAGCCCCTCACAGATACGCAGTATTTT.

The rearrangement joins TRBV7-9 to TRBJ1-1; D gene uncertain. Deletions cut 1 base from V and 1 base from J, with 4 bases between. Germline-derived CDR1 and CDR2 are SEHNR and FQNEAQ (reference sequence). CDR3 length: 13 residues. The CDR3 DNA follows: TGTGCCAGCAGCTTAGTAGGGAACACTGAAGCTTTCTTT. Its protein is CASSLVGNTEAFF.

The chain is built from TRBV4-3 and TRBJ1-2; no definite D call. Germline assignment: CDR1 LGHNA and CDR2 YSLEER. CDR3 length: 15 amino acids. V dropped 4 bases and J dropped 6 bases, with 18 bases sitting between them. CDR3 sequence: CASSPTSGFLHGYTF. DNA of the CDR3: TGCGCCAGCAGCCCAACCTCAGGTTTTTTACATGGCTACACCTTC.

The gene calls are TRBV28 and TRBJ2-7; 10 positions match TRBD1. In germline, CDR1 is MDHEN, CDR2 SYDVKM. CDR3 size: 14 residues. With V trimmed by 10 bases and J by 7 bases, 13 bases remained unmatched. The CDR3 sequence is CATKAGTGVREQYV. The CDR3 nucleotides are TGTGCCACCAAAGCCGGGACAGGGGTGAGGGAGCAGTACGTC.

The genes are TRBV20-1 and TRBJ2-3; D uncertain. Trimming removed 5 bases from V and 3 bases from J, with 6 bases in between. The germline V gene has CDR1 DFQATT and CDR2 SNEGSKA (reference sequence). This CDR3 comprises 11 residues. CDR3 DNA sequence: TGCAGTGCTCGTCTAACAGATACGCAGTATTTT. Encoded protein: CSARLTDTQYF.

The CDR3 is CASGSGQGADGYTF. The CDR3 region has the DNA TGTGCTAGTGGCTCGGGACAGGGGGCCGACGGCTACACCTTC. V usage is TRBV12-5 and J usage is TRBJ1-2; 12 nucleotides agree with TRBD1. CDR3 length: 14 amino acids. Germline V lookup: CDR1 LGHNT, CDR2 FRNRAP. V lost 6 bases, J lost 8 bases, and 7 bases stayed unmatched. Drawing the rest from reference TRBV12-5 and TRBJ1-2, the complete variable domain is DARVTQTPRHKVTEMGQEVTMRCQPILGHNTVFWYRQTMMQGLELLAYFRNRAPLDDSGMPKDRFSAEMPDATLATLKIQPSEPRDSAVYFCASGSGQGADGYTFGSGTRLTVV.

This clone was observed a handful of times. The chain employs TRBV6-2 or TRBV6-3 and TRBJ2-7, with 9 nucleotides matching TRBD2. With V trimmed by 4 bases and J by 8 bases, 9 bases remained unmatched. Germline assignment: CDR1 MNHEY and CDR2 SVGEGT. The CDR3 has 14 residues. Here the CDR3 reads CASSSERGVKKQYF. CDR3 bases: TGTGCCAGCAGTTCTGAGCGGGGGGTTAAGAAGCAGTACTTC.

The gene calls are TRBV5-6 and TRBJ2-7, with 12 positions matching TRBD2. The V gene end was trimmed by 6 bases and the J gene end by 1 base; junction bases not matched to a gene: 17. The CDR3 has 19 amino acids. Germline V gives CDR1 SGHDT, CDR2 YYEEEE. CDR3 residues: CASNYGLAGFLSKSYEQYV. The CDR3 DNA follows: TGTGCCAGCAATTATGGACTAGCGGGATTCCTCTCCAAGTCCTACGAGCAGTACGTC.

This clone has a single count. The DNA for the CDR3 is TGTGCCAGCAGTTCTCTGTACCAAGAGACCCAGTACTTC. This translates into CASSSLYQETQYF. J is TRBJ2-5 and V is TRBV27; D unresolved. The CDR3 covers 13 residues. Germline CDR1 MNHEY, CDR2 SMNVEV (reference sequence). Trimming shortened V by 4 bases and J by 0 bases, and 6 bases separated the two germline ends.

This CDR3 is CASSFLSWGLNTGELFF. CDR3 bases: TGTGCCAGCAGTTTTCTTAGCTGGGGGCTGAACACCGGGGAGCTGTTTTTT. The chain recombines TRBV28 with TRBJ2-2, with TRBD1 as a possible D gene (6 bases). Trimming left V 3 bases short and J 1 base short, with 15 bases between. CDR1 is MDHEN, CDR2 SYDVKM, per germline. The CDR3 has 17 amino acids.

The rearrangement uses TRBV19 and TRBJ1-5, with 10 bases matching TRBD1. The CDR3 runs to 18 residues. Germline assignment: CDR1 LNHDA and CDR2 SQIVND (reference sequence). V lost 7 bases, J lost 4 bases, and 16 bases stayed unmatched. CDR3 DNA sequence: TGTGCCAGTATCACCTCAGGACAGGGGGGATCCCTTAATCAGCCCCAGCATTTT. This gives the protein CASITSGQGGSLNQPQHF.

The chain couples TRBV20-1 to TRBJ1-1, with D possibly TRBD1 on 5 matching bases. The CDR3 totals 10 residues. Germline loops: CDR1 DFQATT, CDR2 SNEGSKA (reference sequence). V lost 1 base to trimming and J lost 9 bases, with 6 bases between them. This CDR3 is CSARGGKAFF. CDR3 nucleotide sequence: TGCAGTGCTAGAGGGGGGAAAGCTTTCTTT.

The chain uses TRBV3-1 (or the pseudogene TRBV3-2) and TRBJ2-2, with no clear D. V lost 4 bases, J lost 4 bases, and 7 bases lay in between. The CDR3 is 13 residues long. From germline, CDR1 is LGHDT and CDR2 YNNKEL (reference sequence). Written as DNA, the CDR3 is TGTGCCAGCAGCCCGACGGGCACCGGGGAGCTGTTTTTT. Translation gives CASSPTGTGELFF.

The CDR3 sequence: CATGLAGADSTDTQYF. The CDR3 DNA is TGTGCCACCGGACTAGCGGGGGCCGATAGCACAGATACGCAGTATTTT. The V gene is TRBV10-3, the J gene TRBJ2-3, with 13 bases identical to TRBD2. The CDR3 has 16 residues. The V segment lost 10 bases and the J segment 0 bases; nucleotides outside the gene matches: 7. Germline-derived CDR1 and CDR2 are ENHRY and SYGVKD.

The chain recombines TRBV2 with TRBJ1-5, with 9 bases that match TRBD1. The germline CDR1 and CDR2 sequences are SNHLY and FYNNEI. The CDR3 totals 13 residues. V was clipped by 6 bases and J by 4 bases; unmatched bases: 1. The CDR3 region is CASRGTGNQPQHF. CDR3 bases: TGTGCCAGCAGGGGGACAGGGAATCAGCCCCAGCATTTT.

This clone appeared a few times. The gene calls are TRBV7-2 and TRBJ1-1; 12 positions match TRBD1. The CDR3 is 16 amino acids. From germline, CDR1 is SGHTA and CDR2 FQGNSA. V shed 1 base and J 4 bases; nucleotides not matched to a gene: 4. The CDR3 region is CASSLGGDRGRTEAFF. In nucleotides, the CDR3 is TGTGCCAGCAGCTTAGGAGGGGACAGGGGGCGCACTGAAGCTTTCTTT. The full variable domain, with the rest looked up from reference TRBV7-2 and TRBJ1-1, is GAGVSQSPSNKVTEKGKDVELRCDPISGHTALYWYRQSLGQGLEFLIYFQGNSAPDKSGLPSDRFSAERTGGSVSTLTIQRTQQEDSAVYLCASSLGGDRGRTEAFFGQGTRLTVV.